The clone carrying this T cell receptor beta chain was seen ten or more times. Its antigen is not identified. A single record per CDR3 protein comes from TCRdb applying MiXCR to the RT-PCR reads. The table includes fewer than 400,000 distinct CDR3 sequences, around a fifth detected once. The data were obtained in a study of response to subunit inactivated influenza vaccine. Study-wide results and caveats: There was a suggestion from the authors that each seasonal influenza vaccination recruits few new T cells.

V lost 6 bases and J lost 1, with 16 bases in between. This CDR3 comprises 16 residues. Germline V lookup: CDR1 MNHEY, CDR2 SVGEGT. Source: PBMCs from blood, taken about 20 months after vaccination. The chain has TRBV6-2 or TRBV6-3 and TRBJ1-5; perhaps TRBD1 as D (6 bases). This receptor was taken from a man between 50 and 69 years old who received an inactivated influenza vaccine. CDR3 in amino acids: CASRNGRRGSNQPQHF. The CDR3 nucleotides are TGTGCCAGCAGAAACGGGAGAAGGGGGAGCAATCAGCCCCAGCATTTT.